A selection of T cell receptor beta chains follows, all from one sample in a study of identical twins. One entry per CDR3 protein results from TCRdb running MiXCR on the 5' RACE reads. The sample carries roughly 1.6 million distinct CDR3 sequences, about 30% recorded once. Sequenced material: cord blood. All receptors come from a newborn girl in good health. Each CDR3 is given with its conserved first and last residue. The D gene is left open where the match is weak. Size tells how often a clone was seen (once, few, many) or the class of an expanded clone, and some rows leave it out.

J	D	V	size	length	DNA	CDR3
TRBJ2-3	TRBD2	TRBV20-1	-	16	TGCAGCGCCCAACTAGCGGGAGGTCGCCTCACAGATACGCAGTATTTT	CSAQLAGGRLTDTQYF
TRBJ2-1	-	TRBV29-1	many	13	TGCAGCGTTAAGGCAAGCTCCTACAATGAGCAGTTCTTC	CSVKASSYNEQFF
TRBJ2-3	TRBD2	TRBV7-9	few	15	TGTGCCAGCAGCTTCGGCGGGGGGGTGAGAAATACGCAGTATTTT	CASSFGGGVRNTQYF
TRBJ2-5	-	TRBV7-2	few	12	TGTGCCAGCAGCCCGAAGCGGGAGACCCAGTACTTC	CASSPKRETQYF
TRBJ2-5	TRBD2	TRBV10-3	few	13	TGTGCCATCAGTTCCCAGCGGGGGGAGACCCAGTACTTC	CAISSQRGETQYF
TRBJ2-1	-	TRBV9	-	16	TGTGCCAGCAGCGTAGGGCAGGGACCCCCCTACAATGAGCAGTTCTTC	CASSVGQGPPYNEQFF
TRBJ2-7	TRBD2	TRBV4-2	-	17	TGTGCCAGCACCAGAATCCCAGCGGGAGGCTCCTACAATGAGCAGTACTTC	CASTRIPAGGSYNEQYF
TRBJ2-3	-	TRBV4-1	few	15	TGCGCCAGCAGCCAAGTGGGCCCAGGGCCAGATACGCAGTATTTT	CASSQVGPGPDTQYF
TRBJ2-1	TRBD2	TRBV10-2	few	15	TGCGCCAGCATTACTAGCGGGGGGGCCTACAATGAGCAGTTCTTC	CASITSGGAYNEQFF
TRBJ1-1	-	TRBV28	few	11	TGTGCCACCAGAAAGAACACTGAAGCTTTCTTT	CATRKNTEAFF
TRBJ2-3	-	TRBV6-1	few	17	TGTGCCAGCAGCCACGGCGGGTTACTCAGTCGCACAGATACGCAGTATTTT	CASSHGGLLSRTDTQYF
TRBJ1-2	-	TRBV20-1	few	14	TGCAGTGCTAGAGGGGTTCTGACTAACTATGGCTACACCTTC	CSARGVLTNYGYTF
TRBJ2-7	TRBD2	TRBV27	-	16	TGTGCCAGCAGTCCCCCCCGGATAGCGGGAAACTACGAGCAGTACTTC	CASSPPRIAGNYEQYF
TRBJ1-1	-	TRBV20-1	few	13	TGCAGTGCTAGAGATCCAGTGGACACTGAAGCTTTCTTT	CSARDPVDTEAFF
TRBJ2-5	TRBD2	TRBV5-1	few	17	TGCGCCAGCAGCTTTCCCTGGACTAGCGGGGGGCAAGAGACCCAGTACTTC	CASSFPWTSGGQETQYF
TRBJ2-7	TRBD1	TRBV20-1	few	12	TGCAGTGCTAGAGATACAGGGGGCGAGCAGTACTTC	CSARDTGGEQYF
TRBJ2-7	TRBD2	TRBV20-1	-	14	TGCAGTGCTAGTGGTAGCGGGAGGATATACGAGCAGTACTTC	CSASGSGRIYEQYF
TRBJ1-1	TRBD1	TRBV4-2	-	15	TGTGCCAGCAGCCAACTGGGACAGGTCAACACTGAAGCTTTCTTT	CASSQLGQVNTEAFF
TRBJ2-4	-	TRBV20-1	few	12	TGCAGTGCTGACCGGGCGGGAAACATTCAGTACTTC	CSADRAGNIQYF
TRBJ2-7	TRBD2	TRBV7-8	-	15	TGTGCCAGCAGCGCGACGGGACTAGCGACCTGCGAGCAGTACTTC	CASSATGLATCEQYF
TRBJ2-4	-	TRBV27	-	13	TGTGCCAGCAGTCTCGACAGGTCAAACATTCAGTACTTC	CASSLDRSNIQYF
TRBJ2-7	TRBD2	TRBV7-2	-	16	TGTGCCAGCAGCTTAAGTGGTAGCGGGAGGCCCAATGAGCAGTACTTC	CASSLSGSGRPNEQYF
TRBJ1-4	TRBD1	TRBV29-1	few	15	TGCAGCGTGGCGTATCGTCTACAGGGGGATGGAAAACTGTTTTTT	CSVAYRLQGDGKLFF
TRBJ1-1	-	TRBV4-2	-	14	TGTGCCAGCAGCCAAGATCCCGACCCGGTTGAAGCTTTCTTT	CASSQDPDPVEAFF
TRBJ1-5	-	TRBV7-2	-	14	TGTGCCAGCAGCCGGGCGGTGGGCAATCAGCCCCAGCATTTT	CASSRAVGNQPQHF
TRBJ2-7	-	TRBV29-1	-	10	TGCAGCGTTCGTTCTGGGGAGCAGTACTTC	CSVRSGEQYF
TRBJ1-2	TRBD1	TRBV7-2	few	15	TGTGCCAGTAGCCCGAGACAGGGGGCTAGGTATGGCTACACCTTC	CASSPRQGARYGYTF
TRBJ2-1	TRBD1	TRBV19	-	15	TGTGCCAGTAGTGTTGGACAGGTGATCAGCAATGAGCAGTTCTTC	CASSVGQVISNEQFF
TRBJ1-2	TRBD1	TRBV30	-	14	TGTGCCTGGAGTTTCGGGACAGGGGAAAAGGGCTACACCTTC	CAWSFGTGEKGYTF
TRBJ1-1	-	TRBV3-1	-	11	TGTGCCAGCAGCCAAGCGTCCCAAGCTTTCTTT	CASSQASQAFF
TRBJ1-1	-	TRBV19	-	13	TGTGCCAGTAGTACGCTAGGGGCAACTGGAGCTTTCTTT	CASSTLGATGAFF
TRBJ1-2	-	TRBV27	few	14	TGTGCCAGCAGTTTATCCGGTGGGGTGTATGGCTACACCTTC	CASSLSGGVYGYTF
TRBJ2-7	TRBD2	TRBV19	-	14	TGTGCCAGTAGTATGGGACTAGGGCCCTACGAGCAGTACTTC	CASSMGLGPYEQYF
TRBJ1-2	TRBD1	TRBV4-1	few	15	TGCGCCAGCAGCCAAGAAAGGGGGCCGGGCTATGGCTACACCTTC	CASSQERGPGYGYTF
TRBJ1-6	TRBD1	TRBV28	few	14	TGTGCCAGCAGCCCGGGACAGGGGCGTTCACCCCTCCACTTT	CASSPGQGRSPLHF
TRBJ1-1	-	TRBV5-1	-	15	TGCGCCAGCAGCTACGACAGGTTCCCGGGCACTGAAGCTTTCTTT	CASSYDRFPGTEAFF
TRBJ2-7	-	TRBV21-1	-	15	TGTGCCAGCAGCCCGGGGAAGTTCTGCTCCTACGAGCAGTACTTC	CASSPGKFCSYEQYF
TRBJ2-7	-	TRBV28	many	14	TGTGCCAGCAGTTTATGGGGGGACTCCTACGAGCAGTACTTC	CASSLWGDSYEQYF
TRBJ2-5	-	TRBV6-5	few	15	TGTGCCAGCAGTTACTCGACCCGGGCTTGGGAGACCCAGTACTTC	CASSYSTRAWETQYF
TRBJ1-2	-	TRBV12-3/TRBV12-4	-	13	TGTGCCAGCAGTTTACGGGCAGGGGATTACTACACCTTC	CASSLRAGDYYTF
TRBJ2-1	-	TRBV6-5	-	15	TGTGCCAGCAGTTACCGTCCGGGATCGTACAATGAGCAGTTCTTC	CASSYRPGSYNEQFF
TRBJ1-1	TRBD1	TRBV20-1	few	13	TGCAGTGCTAGAGGTAGACAGGGCGCTGAAGCTTTCTTT	CSARGRQGAEAFF
TRBJ2-7	-	TRBV7-9	-	14	TGTGCCAGCAGCTTAGCGGAGGCAACCTACGAGCAGTACTTC	CASSLAEATYEQYF
TRBJ2-7	-	TRBV28	-	15	TGTGCCTGCAGTGTCCAGGGTAGCTCGGCGTCCGAGCAGTACTTC	CACSVQGSSASEQYF
TRBJ1-5	TRBD1	TRBV5-1	-	13	TGCGCCAGCAGCTTAACAGGGGGACGGCCCCAGCATTTT	CASSLTGGRPQHF
TRBJ2-2	-	TRBV3-1	few	15	TGTGCCAGCAGTCGGGGACTTGCGAACACCGGGGAGCTGTTTTTT	CASSRGLANTGELFF
TRBJ2-3	TRBD2	TRBV24-1	few	16	TGTGCCACCAGTGATTTTGGCGGGGGGGCCGGTAGTACGCAGTATTTT	CATSDFGGGAGSTQYF
TRBJ2-2	-	TRBV2	-	16	TGTGCCAGCAGCCTGCTACGGAGGTCGAACACCGGGGAGCTGTTTTTT	CASSLLRRSNTGELFF
TRBJ1-2	-	TRBV14	few	15	TGTGCCAGCAGCCAAGATCTAGGGACTAACTATGGCTACACCTTC	CASSQDLGTNYGYTF
TRBJ1-2	TRBD1	TRBV29-1	-	11	TGCAGCGTTGACCAGGGGGATGGCTACACCTTC	CSVDQGDGYTF
TRBJ2-4	-	TRBV6-1	-	14	TGTGCCAGCAGTGAATTCGGTTTATCAAACATTCAGTACTTC	CASSEFGLSNIQYF